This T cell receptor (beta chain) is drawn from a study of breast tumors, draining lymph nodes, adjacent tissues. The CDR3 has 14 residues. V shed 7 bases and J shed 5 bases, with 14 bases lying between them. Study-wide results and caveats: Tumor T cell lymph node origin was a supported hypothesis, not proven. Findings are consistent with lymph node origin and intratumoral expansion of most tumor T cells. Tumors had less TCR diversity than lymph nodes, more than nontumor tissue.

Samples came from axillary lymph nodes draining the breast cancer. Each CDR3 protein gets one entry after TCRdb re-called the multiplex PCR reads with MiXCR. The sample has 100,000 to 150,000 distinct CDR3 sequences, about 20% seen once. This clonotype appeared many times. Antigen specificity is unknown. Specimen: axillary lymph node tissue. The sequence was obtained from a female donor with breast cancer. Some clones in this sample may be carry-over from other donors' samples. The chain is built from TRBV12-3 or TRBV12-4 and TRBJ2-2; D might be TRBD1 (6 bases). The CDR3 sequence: CASTQLQGTGELFF. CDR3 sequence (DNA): TGTGCCAGCACCCAATTACAGGGAACCGGGGAGCTGTTTTTT.